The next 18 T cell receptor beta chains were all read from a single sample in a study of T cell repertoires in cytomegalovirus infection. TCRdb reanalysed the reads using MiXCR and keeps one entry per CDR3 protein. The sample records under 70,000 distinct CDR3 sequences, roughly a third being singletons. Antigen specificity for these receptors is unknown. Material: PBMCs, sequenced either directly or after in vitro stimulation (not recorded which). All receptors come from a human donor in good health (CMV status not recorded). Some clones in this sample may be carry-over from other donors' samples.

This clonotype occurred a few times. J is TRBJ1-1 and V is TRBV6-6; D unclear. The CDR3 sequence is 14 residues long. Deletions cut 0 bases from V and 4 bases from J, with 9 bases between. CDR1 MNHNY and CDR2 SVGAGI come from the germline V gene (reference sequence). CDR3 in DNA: TGTGCCAGCAGTTACTCTTTCGGGAGCACTGAAGCTTTCTTT. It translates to CASSYSFGSTEAFF.

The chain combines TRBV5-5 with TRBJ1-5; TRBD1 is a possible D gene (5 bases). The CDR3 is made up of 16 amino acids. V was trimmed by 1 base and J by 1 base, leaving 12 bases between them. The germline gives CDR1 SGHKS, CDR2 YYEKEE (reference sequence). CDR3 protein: CASSLLGVGSNQPQHF. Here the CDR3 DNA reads TGTGCCAGCAGCTTGTTAGGGGTAGGGAGCAATCAGCCCCAGCATTTT.

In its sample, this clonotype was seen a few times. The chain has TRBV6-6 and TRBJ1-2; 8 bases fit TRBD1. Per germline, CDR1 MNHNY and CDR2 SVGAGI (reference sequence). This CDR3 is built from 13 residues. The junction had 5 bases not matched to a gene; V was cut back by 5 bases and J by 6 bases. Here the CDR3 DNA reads TGTGCCAGCAGTACGGACAGGGTCCATGGCTACACCTTC. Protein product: CASSTDRVHGYTF.

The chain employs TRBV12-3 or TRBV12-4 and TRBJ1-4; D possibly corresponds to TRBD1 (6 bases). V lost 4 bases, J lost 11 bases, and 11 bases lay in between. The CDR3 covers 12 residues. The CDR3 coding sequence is TGTGCCAGCAGTTCGCAGGGGATTAAACTGTTTTTT. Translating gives CASSSQGIKLFF.

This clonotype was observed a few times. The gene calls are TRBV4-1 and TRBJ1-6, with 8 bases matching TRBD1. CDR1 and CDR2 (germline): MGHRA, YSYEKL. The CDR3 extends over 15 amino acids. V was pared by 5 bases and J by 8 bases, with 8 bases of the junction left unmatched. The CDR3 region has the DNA TGCGCCAGCAGCATTCGGACAGGGAGAGATTCACCCCTCCACTTT. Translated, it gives CASSIRTGRDSPLHF.

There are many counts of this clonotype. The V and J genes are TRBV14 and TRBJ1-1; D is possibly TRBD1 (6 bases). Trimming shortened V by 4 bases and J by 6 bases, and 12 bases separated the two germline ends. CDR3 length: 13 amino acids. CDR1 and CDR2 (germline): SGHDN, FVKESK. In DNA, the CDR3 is TGTGCCAGCAGCCGAACAGGGAATCCTGAAGCTTTCTTT. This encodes CASSRTGNPEAFF.

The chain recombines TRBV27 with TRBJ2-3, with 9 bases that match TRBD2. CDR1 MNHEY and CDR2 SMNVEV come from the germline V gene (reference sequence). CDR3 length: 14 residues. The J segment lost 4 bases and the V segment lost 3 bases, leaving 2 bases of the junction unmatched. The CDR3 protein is CASSLGLAADTQYF. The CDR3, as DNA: TGTGCCAGCAGTTTGGGACTAGCCGCAGATACGCAGTATTTT.

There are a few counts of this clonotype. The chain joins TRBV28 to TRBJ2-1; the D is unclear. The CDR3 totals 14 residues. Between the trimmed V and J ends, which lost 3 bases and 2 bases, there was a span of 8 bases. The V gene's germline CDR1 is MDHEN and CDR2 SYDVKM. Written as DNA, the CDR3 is TGTGCCAGCAGTTTTGAAACAGCCTACAATGAGCAGTTCTTC. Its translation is CASSFETAYNEQFF.

The CDR3 protein is CASRSTGELFF. The CDR3 DNA reads TGTGCCAGCAGGTCTACCGGGGAGCTGTTTTTT. This chain joins TRBV5-4 and TRBJ2-2; D is unresolved. This CDR3 is 11 amino acids long. Germline CDR1 and CDR2: SGHNT and YYREEE (reference sequence). V lost 5 bases to trimming and J lost 5 bases, with 4 bases between them. Filled out from reference TRBV5-4 and TRBJ2-2, the complete variable domain reads ETGVTQSPTHLIKTRGQQVTLRCSSQSGHNTVSWYQQALGQGPQFIFQYYREEENGRGNFPPRFSGLQFPNYSSELNVNALELDDSALYLCASRSTGELFFGEGSRLTVL.

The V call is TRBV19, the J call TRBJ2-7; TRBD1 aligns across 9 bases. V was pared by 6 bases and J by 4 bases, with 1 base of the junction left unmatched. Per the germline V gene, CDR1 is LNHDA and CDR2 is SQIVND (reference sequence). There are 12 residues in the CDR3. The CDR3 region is CASRDRGYEQYF. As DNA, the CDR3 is TGTGCCAGTAGGGACAGGGGATACGAGCAGTACTTC.

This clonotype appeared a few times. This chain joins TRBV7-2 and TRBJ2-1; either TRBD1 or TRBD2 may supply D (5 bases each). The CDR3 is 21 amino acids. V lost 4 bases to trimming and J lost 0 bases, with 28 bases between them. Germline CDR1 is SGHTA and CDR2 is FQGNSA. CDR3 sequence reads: CASSSPFLRGEIESSYNEQFF. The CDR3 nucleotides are TGTGCCAGCAGCTCCCCCTTTTTGAGGGGTGAAATTGAGAGCTCCTACAATGAGCAGTTCTTC.

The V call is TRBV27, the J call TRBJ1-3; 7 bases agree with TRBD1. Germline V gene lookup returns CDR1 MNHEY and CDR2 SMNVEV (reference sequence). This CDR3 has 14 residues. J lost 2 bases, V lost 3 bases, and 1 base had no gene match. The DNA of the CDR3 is TGTGCCAGCAGTTTGGGGACAGCTGGAAACACCATATATTTT. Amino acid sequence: CASSLGTAGNTIYF.

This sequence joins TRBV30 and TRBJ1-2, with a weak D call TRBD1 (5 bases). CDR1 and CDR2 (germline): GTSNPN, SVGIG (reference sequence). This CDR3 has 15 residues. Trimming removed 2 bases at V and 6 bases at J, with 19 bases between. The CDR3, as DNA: TGTGCCTGGAGTCCACGGGGCTCTATGGGCGATGGCTACACCTTC. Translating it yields CAWSPRGSMGDGYTF.

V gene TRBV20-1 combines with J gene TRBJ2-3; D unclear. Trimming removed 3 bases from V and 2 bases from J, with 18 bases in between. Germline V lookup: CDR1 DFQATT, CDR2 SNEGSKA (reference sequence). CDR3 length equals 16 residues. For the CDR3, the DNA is TGCAGTGCTAGCGATCCCCCAGACCACCCCACAGATACGCAGTATTTT. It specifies CSASDPPDHPTDTQYF.

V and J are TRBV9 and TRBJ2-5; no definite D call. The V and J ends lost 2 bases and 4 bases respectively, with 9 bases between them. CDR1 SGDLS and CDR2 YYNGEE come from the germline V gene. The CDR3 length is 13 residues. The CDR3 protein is CASSVRPPETQYF. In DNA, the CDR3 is TGTGCCAGCAGCGTCAGGCCTCCAGAGACCCAGTACTTC. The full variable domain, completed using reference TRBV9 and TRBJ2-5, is DSGVTQTPKHLITATGQRVTLRCSPRSGDLSVYWYQQSLDQGLQFLIQYYNGEERAKGNILERFSAQQFPDLHSELNLSSLELGDSALYFCASSVRPPETQYFGPGTRLLVL.

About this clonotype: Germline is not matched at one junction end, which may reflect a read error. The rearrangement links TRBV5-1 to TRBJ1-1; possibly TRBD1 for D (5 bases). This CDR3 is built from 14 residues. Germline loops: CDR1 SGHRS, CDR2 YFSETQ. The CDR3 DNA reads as TGCGCCAGCACCTTGGGGGGATCGAACACTGAAGCTTTCTTT. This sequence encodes CASTLGGSNTEAFF. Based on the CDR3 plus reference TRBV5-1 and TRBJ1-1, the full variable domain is KAGVTQTPRYLIKTRGQQVTLSCSPISGHRSVSWYQQTPGQGLQFLFEYFSETQRNKGNFPGRFSGRQFSNSRSEMNVSTLELGDSALYLCASTLGGSNTEAFFGQGTRLTVV.

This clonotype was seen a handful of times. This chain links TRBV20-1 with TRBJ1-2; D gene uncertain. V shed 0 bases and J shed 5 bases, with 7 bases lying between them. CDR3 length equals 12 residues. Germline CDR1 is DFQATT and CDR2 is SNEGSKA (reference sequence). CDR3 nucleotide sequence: TGCAGTGCTAGAGAGAGGGCTTATGGCTACACCTTC. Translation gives CSARERAYGYTF.

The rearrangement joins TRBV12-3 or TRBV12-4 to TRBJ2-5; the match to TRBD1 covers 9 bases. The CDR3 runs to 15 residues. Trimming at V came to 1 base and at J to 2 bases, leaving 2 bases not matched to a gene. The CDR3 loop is CASSLDRGLQETQYF. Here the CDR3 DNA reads TGTGCCAGCAGTTTAGACAGGGGGCTTCAAGAGACCCAGTACTTC.